This T cell receptor beta chain was identified during a study of T cells in Graves' hyperthyroidism and ophthalmopathy. The study, taken as a whole, reports: With a median lead of approximately six months before onset, the model predicted ophthalmopathy.

Exclusion of patients followed from uncontrolled infection, other autoimmune disease, pregnancy or lactation. This clonotype has a count of ten or more. The antigen is not known. Amplification yielded TCR beta CDR3 regions, with RNA transcripts as the source. The HTBI primer set was used in a first-round RT-PCR of the TCR CDR3. TCRdb processed the multiplex PCR reads anew with MiXCR; each CDR3 protein has one entry. The sample lists roughly 500,000 distinct CDR3 sequences; roughly 16% were seen once. This TCR was recovered from a woman in her twenties or thirties with Graves' ophthalmopathy. Sequencing was performed on blood.

The CDR3 spells CSVSLAGGADTQYF. CDR3 DNA sequence: TGCAGCGTCTCACTAGCGGGCGGCGCAGATACGCAGTATTTT. The V gene is TRBV29-1, the J gene TRBJ2-3, with 9 bases lining up with TRBD2. Germline V CDR1 and CDR2: SQVTM, ANQGSEA. There are 14 residues in the CDR3. The V gene end was trimmed by 6 bases and the J gene end by 4 bases; junction bases not matched to a gene: 8.